The 8 T cell receptor beta chains listed next were all sequenced from one sample in a study of blood T cell repertoires in COVID-19. Libraries were prepared by immunoSEQ multiplex PCR; TCRdb keeps only in-frame clonotypes and omits some of them. The data show 450,000 or so clones, with 90% seen just once and more than 0.55% held by the top ten. Input material: PBMCs or T cells enriched from blood (not recorded which). Every receptor here comes from a young man who had recovered from COVID-19.

V usage is TRBV7-9 and J usage is TRBJ2-2; maybe TRBD2 (5 bases). The CDR3 is 17 amino acids. Germline V gene sequence: CDR1 SEHNR, CDR2 FQNEAQ (reference sequence). V gave up 6 bases and J gave up 3 bases, with 20 bases separating them. The CDR3 loop reads CASRARRERNDTGELFF. CDR3 DNA sequence: TGTGCCAGCAGAGCCCGTAGGGAGCGGAACGACACCGGGGAGCTGTTTTTT. Full variable domain (missing parts from reference TRBV7-9 and TRBJ2-2): DTGVSQNPRHKITKRGQNVTFRCDPISEHNRLYWYRQTLGQGPEFLTYFQNEAQLEKSRLLSDRFSAERPKGSFSTLEIQRTEQGDSAMYLCASRARRERNDTGELFFGEGSRLTVL.

The chain combines TRBV2 with TRBJ1-5; the match to TRBD1 covers 8 bases. Looked up from germline, CDR1 is SNHLY and CDR2 is FYNNEI. The length of the CDR3 is 19 residues. With V trimmed by 2 bases and J by 5 bases, 17 bases remained unmatched. DNA of the CDR3: TGTGCCAGCAGTGAAATCGGGACAGGTCAGGTTTCTTCCGATCAGCCCCAGCATTTT. This translates into CASSEIGTGQVSSDQPQHF.

The table lists this clone with a few counts. V and J are TRBV6-2 or TRBV6-3 and TRBJ2-1; TRBD1 matches at 8 bases. V lost 4 bases to trimming and J lost 7 bases; unmatched junction nucleotides: 21. The germline gives CDR1 MNHEY, CDR2 SVGEGT. This CDR3 has 19 amino acids. CDR3 nucleotides: TGTGCCAGCAGTTCTGGACAGGGACCCAAACCGACCCCATTAAATGAGCAGTTCTTC. This translates into CASSSGQGPKPTPLNEQFF.

This rearrangement joins TRBV7-9 to TRBJ2-1; TRBD1 aligns across 7 bases. Germline lookup yields CDR1 SEHNR and CDR2 FQNEAQ (reference sequence). With V trimmed by 4 bases and J by 5 bases, 8 bases remained unmatched. The CDR3 loop spans 15 amino acids. Written as DNA, the CDR3 is TGTGCCAGCAGCTCTAGGGACAGTTCCAACAATGAGCAGTTCTTC. Encoded protein: CASSSRDSSNNEQFF. The full variable domain, in which reference TRBV7-9 and TRBJ2-1 provide the parts outside the CDR3, is DTGVSQNPRHKITKRGQNVTFRCDPISEHNRLYWYRQTLGQGPEFLTYFQNEAQLEKSRLLSDRFSAERPKGSFSTLEIQRTEQGDSAMYLCASSSRDSSNNEQFFGPGTRLTVL.

The J gene is TRBJ1-1, the V gene TRBV7-9, with 7 bases aligning to TRBD1. The germline gives CDR1 SEHNR, CDR2 FQNEAQ (reference sequence). V lost 6 bases, J lost 4 bases, and 17 bases stayed unmatched. The length of the CDR3 is 17 residues. CDR3 nucleotide sequence: TGTGCCAGCAGGATTCTAACTCAGGGGGATAGTGGCACTGAAGCTTTCTTT. Encoded protein: CASRILTQGDSGTEAFF.

The chain joins TRBV2 to TRBJ2-5, with D possibly matching TRBD2 (5 bases). Germline CDR1 is SNHLY and CDR2 is FYNNEI. This CDR3 comprises 13 residues. V dropped 5 bases and J dropped 2 bases, with 9 bases sitting between them. CDR3: CASSRLLQETQYF. Here the CDR3 DNA reads TGTGCCAGCAGTAGACTACTTCAAGAGACCCAGTACTTC.

This sequence joins TRBV28 and TRBJ2-3; 8 bases fit TRBD2. This CDR3 has 12 residues. V shed 5 bases, J shed 6 bases, and the junction held 1 base outside the gene matches. The V gene's germline CDR1 is MDHEN and CDR2 SYDVKM. DNA for the CDR3: TGTGCCAGCAGTCCGGGGGGGGATACGCAGTATTTT. Translating gives CASSPGGDTQYF.

The sample holds a few counts of this clone. V usage is TRBV12-5 and J usage is TRBJ1-5; D is uncertain. The germline gives CDR1 LGHNT, CDR2 FRNRAP. Trimming took off 0 bases at V and 3 bases at J, with 18 bases between the two ends. The CDR3 loop spans 18 amino acids. In DNA, the CDR3 is TGTGCTAGTGGTTTGGTACAAGCGGAGAAACAACACAATCAGCCCCAGCATTTT. Protein: CASGLVQAEKQHNQPQHF.